The source of this T cell receptor (beta chain) is a study of shared clonotypes between healthy human individuals. V lost 5 bases and J 2 bases, leaving 15 bases between the germline ends. The CDR3 has 16 residues. In germline, CDR1 is SEHNR, CDR2 FQNEAQ (reference sequence). This clone has only a few counts. Using immunoSEQ multiplex PCR, the repertoire was profiled, and TCRdb retains in-frame clones only, with some absent. The table has about 330,000 clones, about nine tenths seen once. V and J are TRBV7-9 and TRBJ1-4; no definite D call. The TCR was taken from a man aged 18-30 years in good health. Sequenced input: memory CD8+ T cells sorted from blood. This sample's subset: CD45RO+ cells pooled with CCR7-negative TemRA cells. Written as DNA, the CDR3 is TGTGCCAGCAGCCAGGTGACCGCCTCTACTAATGAAAAACTGTTTTTT. Amino acids: CASSQVTASTNEKLFF.